This TCR beta chain was retrieved from a study of T cell changes during pregnancy in multiple sclerosis. TCRdb's copy holds only in-frame clones and misses some; the assay was immunoSEQ multiplex PCR. Seen here are 65,000 to 95,000 clones, 93% observed once, and the top ten hold just over 2.5%. The CDR3 runs to 13 residues. In germline, CDR1 is KGHSH, CDR2 LQKENI. The germline V and J ends were trimmed by 2 bases and 4 bases, with 7 bases remaining between them. The rearrangement joins TRBV18 to TRBJ2-3, with D tentatively TRBD2 (5 bases). This receptor was taken from a female donor in good health, enrolled as a control in a pregnancy study. The sequences come from peripheral blood, collected after pregnancy. The CDR3: CASSPTRADTQYF. CDR3 nucleotide sequence: TGTGCCAGCTCACCAACTAGGGCAGATACGCAGTATTTT.